This TCR beta chain was recovered during a study of blood T cell repertoires in COVID-19. Study-wide context: Acute-phase and convalescent COVID-19 samples originated in the United States, Italy and Spain. In each case, the material was cDNA or gDNA derived from T cells, B-cell-depleted T cells, or PBMCs.

The CDR3 is 15 amino acids. Germline V lookup: CDR1 MGHDK, CDR2 SYGVNS. V shed 2 bases and J shed 4 bases, with 12 bases lying between them. Study processing details: Estimated nucleated cell counts came from reference gene primer amplification. Method: immunoSEQ multiplex PCR; TCRdb's copy keeps in-frame clones and lacks some. The V and J calls and clone size are taken from that table; D and trimming were inferred from the DNA. This sample has roughly 100,000 clones, with about 86% found just once. This clone has just a few counts. This clonotype was obtained from a man of 80 years or more with acute or convalescent COVID-19. The specimen was peripheral blood. The chain employs TRBV25-1 and TRBJ1-5; no reliable D call. The CDR3, as DNA: TGTGCCAGCAGTGAAGTCGGAGATTTTAATCAGCCCCAGCATTTT. It translates to CASSEVGDFNQPQHF.